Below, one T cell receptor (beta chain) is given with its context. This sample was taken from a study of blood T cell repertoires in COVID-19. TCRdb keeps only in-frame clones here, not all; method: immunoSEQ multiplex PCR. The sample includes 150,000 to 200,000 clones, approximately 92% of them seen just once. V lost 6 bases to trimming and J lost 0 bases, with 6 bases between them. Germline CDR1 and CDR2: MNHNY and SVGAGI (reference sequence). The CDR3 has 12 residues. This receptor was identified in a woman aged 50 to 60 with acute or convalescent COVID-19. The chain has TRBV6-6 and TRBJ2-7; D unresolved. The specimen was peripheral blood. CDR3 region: CASRALSYEQYF. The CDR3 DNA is TGTGCCAGCAGGGCTCTCTCCTACGAGCAGTACTTC.